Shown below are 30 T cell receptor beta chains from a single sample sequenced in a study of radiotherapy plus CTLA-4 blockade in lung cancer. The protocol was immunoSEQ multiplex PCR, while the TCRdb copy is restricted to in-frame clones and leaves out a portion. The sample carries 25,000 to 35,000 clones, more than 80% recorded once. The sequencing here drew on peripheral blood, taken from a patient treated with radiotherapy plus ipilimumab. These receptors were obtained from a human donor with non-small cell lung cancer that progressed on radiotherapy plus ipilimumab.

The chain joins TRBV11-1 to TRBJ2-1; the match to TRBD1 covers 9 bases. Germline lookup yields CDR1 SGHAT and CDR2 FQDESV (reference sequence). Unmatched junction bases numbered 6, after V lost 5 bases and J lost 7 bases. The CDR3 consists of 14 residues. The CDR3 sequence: CASSPRGQGNEQFF. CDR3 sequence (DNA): TGTGCCAGCAGCCCCCGGGGACAGGGAAATGAGCAGTTCTTC.

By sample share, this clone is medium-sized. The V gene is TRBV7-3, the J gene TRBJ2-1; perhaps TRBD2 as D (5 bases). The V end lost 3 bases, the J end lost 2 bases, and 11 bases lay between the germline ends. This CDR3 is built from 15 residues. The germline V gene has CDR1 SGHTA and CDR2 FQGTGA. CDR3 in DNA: TGTGCCAGCAGCTTTGAGGGCGGAGCCTACAATGAGCAGTTCTTC. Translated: CASSFEGGAYNEQFF. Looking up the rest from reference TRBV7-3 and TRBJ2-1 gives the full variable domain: GAGVSQTPSNKVTEKGKYVELRCDPISGHTALYWYRQSLGQGPEFLIYFQGTGAADDSGLPNDRFFAVRPEGSVSTLKIQRTERGDSAVYLCASSFEGGAYNEQFFGPGTRLTVL.

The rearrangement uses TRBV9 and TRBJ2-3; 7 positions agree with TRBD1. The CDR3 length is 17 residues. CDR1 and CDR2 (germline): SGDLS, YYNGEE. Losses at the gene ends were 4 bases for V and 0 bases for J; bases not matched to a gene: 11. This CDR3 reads CASSHGTASSSTDTQYF. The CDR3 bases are TGTGCCAGCAGCCACGGGACAGCCTCATCTAGCACAGATACGCAGTATTTT.

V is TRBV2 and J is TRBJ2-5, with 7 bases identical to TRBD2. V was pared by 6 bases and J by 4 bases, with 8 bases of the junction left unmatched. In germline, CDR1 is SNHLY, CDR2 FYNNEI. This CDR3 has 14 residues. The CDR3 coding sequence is TGTGCCAGCAGCGCCCTTCGCGGGGGAGAGACCCAGTACTTC. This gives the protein CASSALRGGETQYF.

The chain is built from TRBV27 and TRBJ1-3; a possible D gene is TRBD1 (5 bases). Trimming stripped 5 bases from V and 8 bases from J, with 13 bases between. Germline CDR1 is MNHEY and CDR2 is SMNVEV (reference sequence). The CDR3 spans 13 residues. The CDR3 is CASSLSAGYTIYF. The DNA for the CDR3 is TGTGCCAGCAGTCTTTCCGCAGGGTACACCATATATTTT.

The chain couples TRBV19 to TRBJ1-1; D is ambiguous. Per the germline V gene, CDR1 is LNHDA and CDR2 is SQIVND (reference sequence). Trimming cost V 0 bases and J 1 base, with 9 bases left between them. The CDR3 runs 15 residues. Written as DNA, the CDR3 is TGTGCCAGTAGTATAGATTGGGCGTCGAACACTGAAGCTTTCTTT. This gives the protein CASSIDWASNTEAFF.

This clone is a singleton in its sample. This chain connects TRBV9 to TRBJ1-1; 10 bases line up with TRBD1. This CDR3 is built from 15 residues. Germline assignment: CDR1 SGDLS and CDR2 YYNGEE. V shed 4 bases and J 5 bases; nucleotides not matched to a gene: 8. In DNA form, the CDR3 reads TGTGCCAGCAGCCTTATCGACAGGGGGCAGACTGAAGCTTTCTTT. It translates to CASSLIDRGQTEAFF.

CDR3 sequence (DNA): TGTGCCAGCTCACCCGCTGCGACAGCTGAGACCCAGTACTTC. Translated: CASSPAATAETQYF. The rearrangement uses TRBV18 and TRBJ2-5; the D gene is possibly TRBD1 (5 bases). This CDR3 contains 14 residues. The germline CDR1 and CDR2 sequences are KGHSH and LQKENI. The V end was cut by 3 bases, the J end by 5 bases, with 13 bases between.

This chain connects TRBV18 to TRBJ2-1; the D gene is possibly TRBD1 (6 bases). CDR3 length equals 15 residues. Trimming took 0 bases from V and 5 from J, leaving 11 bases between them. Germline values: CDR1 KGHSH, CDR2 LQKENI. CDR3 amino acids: CASSPPTYRDNEQFF. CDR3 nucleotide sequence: TGTGCCAGCTCACCACCAACATACAGGGACAATGAGCAGTTCTTC.

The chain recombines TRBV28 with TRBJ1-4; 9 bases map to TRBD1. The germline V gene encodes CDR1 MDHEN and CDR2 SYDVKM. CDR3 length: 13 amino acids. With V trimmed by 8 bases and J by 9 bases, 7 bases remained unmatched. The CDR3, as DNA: TGTGCCAGCGTCGGGACAGGGTTGAAAAAACTGTTTTTT. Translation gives CASVGTGLKKLFF.

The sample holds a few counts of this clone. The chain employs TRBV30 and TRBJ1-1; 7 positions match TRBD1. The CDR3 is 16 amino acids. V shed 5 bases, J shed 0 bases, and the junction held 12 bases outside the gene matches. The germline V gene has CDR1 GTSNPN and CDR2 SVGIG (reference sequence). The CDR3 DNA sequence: TGTGCCTGGTTTCCGACAGGGCGTCCTATGAACACTGAAGCTTTCTTT. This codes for CAWFPTGRPMNTEAFF.

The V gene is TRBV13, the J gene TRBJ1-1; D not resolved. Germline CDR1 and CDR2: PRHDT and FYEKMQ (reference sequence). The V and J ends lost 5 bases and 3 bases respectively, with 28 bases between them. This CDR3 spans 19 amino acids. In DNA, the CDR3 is TGTGCCAGCAGCGCTAGCCTTCTAACCCCGGGGATAAGGGACACTGAAGCTTTCTTT. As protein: CASSASLLTPGIRDTEAFF.

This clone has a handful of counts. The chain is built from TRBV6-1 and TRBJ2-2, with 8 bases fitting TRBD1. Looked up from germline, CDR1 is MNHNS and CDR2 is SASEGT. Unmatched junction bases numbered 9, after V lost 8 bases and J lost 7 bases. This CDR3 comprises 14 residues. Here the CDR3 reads CASLLSGGHGELFF. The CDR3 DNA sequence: TGTGCCAGCCTTCTTTCAGGGGGCCACGGGGAGCTGTTTTTT.

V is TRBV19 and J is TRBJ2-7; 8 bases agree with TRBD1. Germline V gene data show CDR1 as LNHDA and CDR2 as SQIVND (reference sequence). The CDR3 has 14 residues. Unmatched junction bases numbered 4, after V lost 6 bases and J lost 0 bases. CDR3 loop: CASRLDRGSYEQYF. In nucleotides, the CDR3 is TGTGCCAGTAGGCTAGACAGGGGCTCCTACGAGCAGTACTTC.

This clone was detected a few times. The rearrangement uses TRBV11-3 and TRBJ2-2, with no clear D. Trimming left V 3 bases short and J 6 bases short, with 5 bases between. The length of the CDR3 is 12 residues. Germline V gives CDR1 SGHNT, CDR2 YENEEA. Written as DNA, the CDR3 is TGTGCCAGCAGCTTTTCCGCCGGGGAGCTGTTTTTT. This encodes CASSFSAGELFF.

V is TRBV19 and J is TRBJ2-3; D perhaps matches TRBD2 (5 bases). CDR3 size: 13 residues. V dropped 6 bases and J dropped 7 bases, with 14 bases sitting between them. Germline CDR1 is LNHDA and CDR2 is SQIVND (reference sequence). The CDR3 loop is CASSSEGEHTQYF. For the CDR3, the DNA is TGTGCCAGTAGCTCCGAGGGCGAGCATACGCAGTATTTT. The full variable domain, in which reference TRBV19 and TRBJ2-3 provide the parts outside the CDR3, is DGGITQSPKYLFRKEGQNVTLSCEQNLNHDAMYWYRQDPGQGLRLIYYSQIVNDFQKGDIAEGYSVSREKKESFPLTVTSAQKNPTAFYLCASSSEGEHTQYFGPGTRLTVL.

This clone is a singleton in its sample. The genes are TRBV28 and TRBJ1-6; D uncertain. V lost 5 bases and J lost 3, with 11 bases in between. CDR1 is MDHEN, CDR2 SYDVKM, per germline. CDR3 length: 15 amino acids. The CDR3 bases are TGTGCCAGCAGTCTTGAACCGGTCTATAATTCACCCCTCCACTTT. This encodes CASSLEPVYNSPLHF.

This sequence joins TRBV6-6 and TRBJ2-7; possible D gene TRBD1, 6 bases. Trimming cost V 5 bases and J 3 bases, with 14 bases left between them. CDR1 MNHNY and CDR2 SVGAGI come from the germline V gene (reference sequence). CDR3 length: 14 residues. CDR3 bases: TGTGCCAGCAGTCAGGACAGAGGAGTCTACGAGCAGTACTTC. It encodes CASSQDRGVYEQYF.

The DNA for the CDR3 is TGTGCCAGCCAGCGGGGAGTGGCGGGCTACACCTTC. Translated, it gives CASQRGVAGYTF. V gene TRBV6-1 combines with J gene TRBJ1-2; D uncertain. V lost 8 bases, J lost 8 bases, and 15 bases lay in between. This CDR3 contains 12 residues. The germline V gene encodes CDR1 MNHNS and CDR2 SASEGT.

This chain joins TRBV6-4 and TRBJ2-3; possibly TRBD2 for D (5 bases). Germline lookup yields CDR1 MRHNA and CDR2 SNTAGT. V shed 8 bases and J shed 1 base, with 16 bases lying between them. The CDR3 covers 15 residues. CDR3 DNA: TGTGCCAGCCCGCTTACGGCGCGGGGCACAGATACGCAGTATTTT. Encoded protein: CASPLTARGTDTQYF.

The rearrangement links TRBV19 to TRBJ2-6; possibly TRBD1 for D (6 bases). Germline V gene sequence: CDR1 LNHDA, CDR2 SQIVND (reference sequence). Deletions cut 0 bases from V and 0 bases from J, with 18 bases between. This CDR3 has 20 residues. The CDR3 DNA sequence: TGTGCCAGTAGTATAGACCCCCCCACAGGGTCTGGCTCTGGGGCCAACGTCCTGACTTTC. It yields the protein CASSIDPPTGSGSGANVLTF.

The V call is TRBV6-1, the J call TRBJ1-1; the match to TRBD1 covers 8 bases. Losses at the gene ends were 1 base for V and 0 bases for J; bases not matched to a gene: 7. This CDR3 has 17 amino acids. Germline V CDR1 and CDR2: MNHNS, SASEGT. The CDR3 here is CASSEGGQGFMNTEAFF. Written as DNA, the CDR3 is TGTGCCAGCAGTGAAGGAGGACAGGGTTTCATGAACACTGAAGCTTTCTTT.

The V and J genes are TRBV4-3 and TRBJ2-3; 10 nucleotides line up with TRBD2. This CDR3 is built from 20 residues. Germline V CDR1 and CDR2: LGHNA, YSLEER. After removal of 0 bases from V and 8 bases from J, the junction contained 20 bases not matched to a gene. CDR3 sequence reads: CASSQELGLAGAPAYGTQYF. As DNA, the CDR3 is TGCGCCAGCAGCCAAGAACTGGGGCTAGCGGGGGCCCCAGCCTACGGTACGCAGTATTTT.

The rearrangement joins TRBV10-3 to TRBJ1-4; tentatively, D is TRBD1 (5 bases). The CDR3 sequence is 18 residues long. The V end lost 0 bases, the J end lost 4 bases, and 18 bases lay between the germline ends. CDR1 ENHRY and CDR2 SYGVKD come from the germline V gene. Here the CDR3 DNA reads TGTGCCATCAGTGAGTCAAGGGGCCGGAGTGCAAGTAATGAAAAACTGTTTTTT. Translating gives CAISESRGRSASNEKLFF.

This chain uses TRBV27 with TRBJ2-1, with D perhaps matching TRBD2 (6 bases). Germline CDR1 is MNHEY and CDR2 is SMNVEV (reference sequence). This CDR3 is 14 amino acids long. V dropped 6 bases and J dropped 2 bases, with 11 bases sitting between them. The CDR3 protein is CASRQGRTYNEQFF. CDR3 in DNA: TGTGCCAGCAGACAAGGGAGGACCTACAATGAGCAGTTCTTC.

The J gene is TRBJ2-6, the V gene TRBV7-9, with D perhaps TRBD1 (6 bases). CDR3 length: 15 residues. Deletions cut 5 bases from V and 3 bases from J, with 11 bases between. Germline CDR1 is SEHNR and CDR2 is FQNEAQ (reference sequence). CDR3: CASSNREYGANVLTF. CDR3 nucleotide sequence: TGTGCCAGCAGCAACAGGGAGTATGGGGCCAACGTCCTGACTTTC.

CDR3 nucleotides: TGTGCCAGTAGTTCCGAGGGGGATTCGGTTGAATCACCCCTCCACTTT. Its protein product is CASSSEGDSVESPLHF. The chain uses TRBV19 and TRBJ1-6, with D possibly being TRBD1 (6 bases). V lost 5 bases and J 10 bases, leaving 21 bases between the germline ends. CDR1 is LNHDA and CDR2 is SQIVND in the germline V gene (reference sequence). The CDR3 has 16 amino acids. Filled out from reference TRBV19 and TRBJ1-6, the complete variable domain reads DGGITQSPKYLFRKEGQNVTLSCEQNLNHDAMYWYRQDPGQGLRLIYYSQIVNDFQKGDIAEGYSVSREKKESFPLTVTSAQKNPTAFYLCASSSEGDSVESPLHFGNGTRLTVT.

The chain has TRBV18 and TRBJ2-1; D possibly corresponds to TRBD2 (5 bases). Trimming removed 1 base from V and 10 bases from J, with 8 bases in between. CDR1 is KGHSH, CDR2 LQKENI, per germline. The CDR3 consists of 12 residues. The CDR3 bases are TGTGCCAGCTCACCACTAGCGACGGAGCAGTTCTTC. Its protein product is CASSPLATEQFF.

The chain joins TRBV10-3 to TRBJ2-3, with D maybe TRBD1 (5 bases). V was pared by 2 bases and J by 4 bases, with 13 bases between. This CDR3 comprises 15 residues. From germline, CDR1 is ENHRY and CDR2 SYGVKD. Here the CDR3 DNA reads TGTGCCATCAGTGAGACAGGAAAAGACCCAGATACGCAGTATTTT. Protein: CAISETGKDPDTQYF.

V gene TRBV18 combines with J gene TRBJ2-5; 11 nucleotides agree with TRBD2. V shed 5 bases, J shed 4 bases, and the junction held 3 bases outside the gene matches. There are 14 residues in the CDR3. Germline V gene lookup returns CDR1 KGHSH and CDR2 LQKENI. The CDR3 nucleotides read TGTGCCAGCTCAACTAGCGGGGGCTCAGAGACCCAGTACTTC. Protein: CASSTSGGSETQYF.